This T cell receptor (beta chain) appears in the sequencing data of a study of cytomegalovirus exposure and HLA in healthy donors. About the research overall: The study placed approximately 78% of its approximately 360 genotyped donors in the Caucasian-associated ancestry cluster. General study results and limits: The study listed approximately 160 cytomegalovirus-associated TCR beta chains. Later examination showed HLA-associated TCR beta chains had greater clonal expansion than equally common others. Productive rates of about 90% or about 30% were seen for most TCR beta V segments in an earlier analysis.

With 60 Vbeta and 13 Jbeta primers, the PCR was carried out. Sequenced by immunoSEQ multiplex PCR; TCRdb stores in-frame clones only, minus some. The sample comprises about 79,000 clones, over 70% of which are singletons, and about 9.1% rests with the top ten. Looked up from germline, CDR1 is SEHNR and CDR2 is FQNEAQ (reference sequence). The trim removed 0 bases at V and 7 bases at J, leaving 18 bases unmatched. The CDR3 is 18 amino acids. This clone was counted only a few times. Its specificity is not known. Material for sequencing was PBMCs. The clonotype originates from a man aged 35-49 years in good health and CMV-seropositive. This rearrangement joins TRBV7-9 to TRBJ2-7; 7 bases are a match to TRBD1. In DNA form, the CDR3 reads TGTGCCAGCAGCTTAGCGCTACAGGGGTTATTCCCTCCCGGGGAGCAGTACTTC. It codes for CASSLALQGLFPPGEQYF.